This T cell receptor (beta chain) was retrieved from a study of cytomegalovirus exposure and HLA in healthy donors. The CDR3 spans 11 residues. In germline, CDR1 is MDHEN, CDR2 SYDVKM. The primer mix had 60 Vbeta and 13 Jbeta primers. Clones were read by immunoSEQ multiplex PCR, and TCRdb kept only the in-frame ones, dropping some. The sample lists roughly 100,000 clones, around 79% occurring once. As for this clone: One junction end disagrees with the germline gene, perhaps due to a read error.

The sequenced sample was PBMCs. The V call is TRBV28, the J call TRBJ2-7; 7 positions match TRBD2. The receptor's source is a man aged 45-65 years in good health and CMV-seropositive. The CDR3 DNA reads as TGTGCCAGCAGTACTAAGCGGGACGTCGAGTTC. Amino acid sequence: CASSTKRDVEF.